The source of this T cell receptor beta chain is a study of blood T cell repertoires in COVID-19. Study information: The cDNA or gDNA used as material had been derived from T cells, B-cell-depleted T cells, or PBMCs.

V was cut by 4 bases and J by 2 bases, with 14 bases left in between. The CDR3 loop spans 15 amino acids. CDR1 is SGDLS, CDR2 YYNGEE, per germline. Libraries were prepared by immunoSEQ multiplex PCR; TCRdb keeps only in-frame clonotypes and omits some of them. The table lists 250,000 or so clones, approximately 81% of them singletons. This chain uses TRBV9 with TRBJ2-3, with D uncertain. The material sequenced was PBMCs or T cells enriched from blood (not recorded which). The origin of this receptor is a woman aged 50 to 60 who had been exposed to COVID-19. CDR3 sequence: CASSLSHRFTDTQYF. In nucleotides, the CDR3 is TGTGCCAGCAGCCTTTCCCACAGATTCACAGATACGCAGTATTTT.